The clone carrying this T cell receptor beta chain has just one count. Germline V gene data show CDR1 as SGHRS and CDR2 as YFSETQ. V lost 0 bases and J 4 bases, leaving 13 bases between the germline ends. CDR3 length equals 16 residues. Assay: immunoSEQ multiplex PCR; the TCRdb copy retains only in-frame clones and omits some. This table has around 68,000 clones, around 73% appearing once. This sample was taken from a study of PD-1 blockade in mismatch repair-deficient tumors. The receptor's source is an adult with mismatch repair-deficient cancer. The sequences come from peripheral blood, collected 2 weeks after starting pembrolizumab. V is TRBV5-1 and J is TRBJ2-2; D assignment may be TRBD1 or TRBD2 (5 bases each). The CDR3 protein is CASSLAASRATGELFF. Here the CDR3 DNA reads TGCGCCAGCAGCTTGGCAGCTAGCAGGGCCACCGGGGAGCTGTTTTTT. The full variable domain, completed using reference TRBV5-1 and TRBJ2-2, is KAGVTQTPRYLIKTRGQQVTLSCSPISGHRSVSWYQQTPGQGLQFLFEYFSETQRNKGNFPGRFSGRQFSNSRSEMNVSTLELGDSALYLCASSLAASRATGELFFGEGSRLTVL.